Below, one T cell receptor (beta chain) is given with its context. Its antigen is unknown. Losses at the gene ends were 5 bases for V and 11 bases for J; bases not matched to a gene: 9. This CDR3 contains 13 residues. Germline values: CDR1 SEHNR, CDR2 FQNEAQ (reference sequence). The data derive from a study of post-analysis software for immune sequencing data. Study in general: Relapsing-remitting, secondary progressive and progressive-relapsing multiple sclerosis were all included among the disease courses. Study-level results: Strong co-clustering by F measure was evident for samples that had been prepared in the same batch. Significantly lower normalized Chao1 diversity was seen in multiple sclerosis patients than in controls. TRBV segments more frequent in patients than in controls numbered a few and included TRBV5-6, TRBV5-1 and TRBV20-1.

Prepared TCR beta cDNA libraries contained unique molecular identifiers. One entry per CDR3 protein results from TCRdb running MiXCR on the PCR reads. The sample has about 820,000 distinct CDR3 sequences, about 57% seen once; the top ten hold approximately 4.3%. The receptor's source is a girl aged 10 to 17 with multiple sclerosis. Material: blood. The V call is TRBV7-9, the J call TRBJ2-5; 9 bases match TRBD2. Here the CDR3 DNA reads TGTGCCAGCAGCCCTAGCGGGATTAATGAGCAGTACTTC. Translation gives CASSPSGINEQYF.